This T cell receptor (beta chain) was obtained from a study of beta chain features in type 1 diabetes. Findings and caveats of the study: The study found that naive, central memory and Treg TCRB repertoires appeared more similar in patients than in healthy donors.

For this clone: Its antigen remains unknown.

Deletions cut 5 bases from V and 2 bases from J, with 16 bases between. Germline V gene sequence: CDR1 MNHEY, CDR2 SVGAGI. There are 15 residues in the CDR3. The study reverse transcribed the entire isolated RNA, so it sequenced expressed TCRB transcripts. Generated by immunoSEQ multiplex PCR, the TCRdb table keeps only in-frame clones and is missing some. Among approximately 300,000 clones listed, 11% were seen once. CD4+ naive, central memory, regulatory and stem cell-like memory subsets were isolated by sorting on CD45RO/CCR7/CD25/CD127/CD95/CD27. Specimen: naive CD4+ T cells from blood. The rearrangement links TRBV6-5 to TRBJ2-7; D is perhaps TRBD2 (6 bases). The sequence was obtained from a woman in her twenties or thirties in good health. DNA for the CDR3: TGTGCCAGCAGTGGATCTAGCGCCTCAGCCTACGAGCAGTACTTC. This codes for CASSGSSASAYEQYF.